These T cell receptor beta chains were read from a single sample in a study of blood T cell repertoires in COVID-19. TCRdb's copy holds only in-frame clones and misses some; the assay was immunoSEQ multiplex PCR. This table has about half a million clones, approximately 83% appearing once. The sequenced material came from peripheral blood. These receptors all come from a human donor in a cohort sampled during active COVID-19. CDR3s include the opening cysteine and the closing phenylalanine or tryptophan. Fields, in order: CDR3 length, clone size, D gene, V gene, J gene, CDR3 protein, CDR3 DNA. A D gene is named only where the DNA matches it firmly. Rows may omit the clone size; those that give it use once, few, many or a size class.

15	NA	NA	TRBV28	TRBJ1-6	CASSFIPYNSSPLHF	TGTGCCAGCAGTTTCATCCCCTATAACTCTTCACCCCTCCACTTT
15	NA	NA	TRBV4-1	TRBJ2-5	CASSQGAGKGETQYF	TGCGCCAGCAGCCAGGGGGCCGGGAAGGGAGAGACCCAGTACTTC
13	NA	NA	TRBV9	TRBJ1-1	CASSATGRTEAFF	TGTGCCAGCAGCGCTACAGGGAGAACTGAAGCTTTCTTT
16	NA	TRBD1	TRBV11-2	TRBJ2-3	CASSRLQGSGTDTQYF	TGTGCCAGCAGCCGGTTACAGGGGAGTGGAACAGATACGCAGTATTTT
15	NA	TRBD2	TRBV30	TRBJ2-7	CAWSAGTSGFNEQYF	TGTGCCTGGAGTGCCGGGACTAGCGGGTTTAACGAGCAGTACTTC
14	once	NA	TRBV18	TRBJ1-5	CASSPLGTDQPQHF	TGTGCCAGCTCACCCCTGGGGACTGATCAGCCCCAGCATTTT
13	NA	NA	TRBV28	TRBJ2-7	CASRSPGVAEQYF	TGTGCCAGCAGATCACCAGGGGTGGCCGAGCAGTACTTC
14	once	NA	TRBV30	TRBJ2-7	CAWIGDGRSNEQYF	TGTGCCTGGATTGGGGATGGGAGGAGTAACGAGCAGTACTTC
14	NA	NA	TRBV2	TRBJ1-3	CASMGPRSGNTIYF	TGTGCCAGCATGGGGCCCCGCTCTGGAAACACCATATATTTT
11	once	NA	TRBV20-1	TRBJ2-7	CSAGPVYEQYF	TGCAGTGCTGGCCCAGTTTACGAGCAGTACTTC
15	once	TRBD1	TRBV5-5	TRBJ1-2	CASSFTGGVNYGYTF	TGTGCCAGCAGTTTTACAGGGGGGGTTAACTATGGCTACACCTTC
15	NA	TRBD1	TRBV9	TRBJ2-7	CASSVTGQGDYEQYF	TGTGCCAGCAGCGTAACGGGACAGGGGGACTACGAGCAGTACTTC
16	NA	TRBD1	TRBV7-2	TRBJ1-2	CASTPSGDRAIYGYTF	TGTGCCAGCACCCCTTCCGGGGACAGGGCCATCTATGGCTACACCTTC
15	NA	NA	TRBV6-6	TRBJ2-5	CASSLNLTPQETQYF	TGTGCCAGCTCCCTTAATCTGACACCCCAAGAGACCCAGTACTTC
12	NA	NA	TRBV5-1	TRBJ2-5	CASSLAQETQYF	TGCGCCAGCAGCTTAGCTCAAGAGACCCAGTACTTC
13	NA	NA	TRBV6-5	TRBJ1-5	CASSRRPGQPQHF	TGTGCCAGCAGTAGGCGCCCGGGTCAGCCCCAGCATTTT
15	NA	NA	TRBV21-1	TRBJ2-7	CAIQITGTPSYEQYF	TGTGCCATCCAAATAACCGGGACACCGTCCTACGAGCAGTACTTC
15	NA	NA	TRBV27	TRBJ1-2	CASSPYLQRFGGYTF	TGTGCCAGCAGTCCCTACCTCCAGAGGTTCGGAGGCTACACCTTC
14	once	NA	TRBV30	TRBJ2-7	CAWRAPGGTYEQYF	TGTGCCTGGAGGGCCCCAGGGGGGACCTACGAGCAGTACTTC
13	NA	TRBD1	TRBV7-9	TRBJ1-5	CASSGGQGQPQHF	TGTGCCAGCAGCGGTGGACAGGGTCAGCCCCAGCATTTT
14	NA	NA	TRBV19	TRBJ2-2	CASSIAANTGELFF	TGTGCCAGTAGTATAGCGGCGAACACCGGGGAGCTGTTTTTT
15	NA	TRBD2	TRBV6-1	TRBJ2-1	CASSELGGSYNEQFF	TGTGCCAGCAGTGAATTGGGGGGGAGCTACAATGAGCAGTTCTTC